Listed below are T cell receptor beta chains from one sample, sequenced in a study of beta chain features in type 1 diabetes. The protocol was immunoSEQ multiplex PCR, while the TCRdb copy is restricted to in-frame clones and leaves out a portion. The sample has a few hundred thousand clones; 20% are singletons. Material for sequencing was naive CD4+ T cells from blood. The receptors originated from a woman aged 18-35 years in good health. CDR3s include the opening cysteine and the closing phenylalanine or tryptophan. Fields, in order: J gene, clone size, V gene, D gene, CDR3 protein, CDR3 DNA. The D gene is left open where the match is weak. For some rows the clone size is stated as once, few or many, or as a class when expanded; others skip it.

J: TRBJ2-3; size: -; V: TRBV4-1; D: TRBD2; CDR3: CASSLMVSGRARDTQYF; DNA: TGCGCCAGCAGCCTTATGGTGAGCGGGAGGGCAAGGGATACGCAGTATTTT
J: TRBJ2-5; size: -; V: TRBV9; D: TRBD1; CDR3: CASSEGTVQETQYF; DNA: TGTGCCAGCAGCGAGGGGACAGTCCAAGAGACCCAGTACTTC
J: TRBJ1-2; size: once; V: TRBV5-6; D: TRBD1; CDR3: CASSLGRDRGLVHKYGYTF; DNA: TGTGCCAGCAGCTTGGGACGGGACAGGGGGCTGGTCCACAAGTATGGCTACACCTTC
J: TRBJ1-2; size: few; V: TRBV5-6; D: -; CDR3: CASSQGQPNYGYTF; DNA: TGTGCCAGCAGCCAGGGACAACCTAACTATGGCTACACCTTC
J: TRBJ1-4; size: -; V: TRBV30; D: TRBD1; CDR3: CAWRGTATNEKLFF; DNA: TGTGCCTGGAGGGGGACAGCAACTAATGAAAAACTGTTTTTT
J: TRBJ2-6; size: -; V: TRBV19; D: TRBD1; CDR3: CASSIRGPGANVLTF; DNA: TGTGCCAGTAGTATAAGGGGGCCTGGGGCCAACGTCCTGACTTTC
J: TRBJ2-5; size: few; V: TRBV4-1; D: TRBD2; CDR3: CASSQAGTSGQETQYF; DNA: TGCGCCAGCAGCCAGGCCGGGACTAGCGGTCAAGAGACCCAGTACTTC
J: TRBJ2-7; size: few; V: TRBV29-1; D: -; CDR3: CSVVRQDSSYEQYF; DNA: TGCAGCGTAGTGCGCCAGGATTCCTCCTACGAGCAGTACTTC
J: TRBJ2-1; size: -; V: TRBV7-6; D: TRBD2; CDR3: CASSLDSSGSSYNEQFF; DNA: TGTGCCAGCAGCTTAGATAGTAGCGGGAGCTCCTACAATGAGCAGTTCTTC
J: TRBJ2-7; size: -; V: TRBV5-1; D: -; CDR3: CASSFEYEQYF; DNA: TGCGCCAGCAGCTTCGAGTACGAGCAGTACTTC
J: TRBJ1-5; size: few; V: TRBV18; D: -; CDR3: CASSPGSNQPQHF; DNA: TGTGCCAGCTCACCAGGCAGCAATCAGCCCCAGCATTTT
J: TRBJ1-1; size: few; V: TRBV14; D: -; CDR3: CASSQVTGSTEAFF; DNA: TGTGCCAGCAGCCAAGTTACAGGGAGCACTGAAGCTTTCTTT
J: TRBJ1-4; size: few; V: TRBV6-5; D: -; CDR3: CASSYSGILREKLFF; DNA: TGTGCCAGCAGTTACTCCGGGATACTCCGTGAAAAACTGTTTTTT
J: TRBJ1-2; size: few; V: TRBV7-9; D: -; CDR3: CASSRGDEVGYGYTF; DNA: TGTGCCAGCAGCCGCGGGGATGAGGTGGGCTATGGCTACACCTTC
J: TRBJ1-1; size: few; V: TRBV15; D: -; CDR3: CATSRSEVPEAFF; DNA: TGTGCCACCAGCAGGAGTGAGGTTCCTGAAGCTTTCTTT
J: TRBJ2-5; size: -; V: TRBV11-2; D: -; CDR3: CASSLGLQQETQYF; DNA: TGTGCCAGCAGCTTAGGTCTACAGCAAGAGACCCAGTACTTC
J: TRBJ1-1; size: once; V: TRBV30; D: -; CDR3: CAWTKGVGTEAFF; DNA: TGTGCCTGGACAAAGGGAGTAGGCACTGAAGCTTTCTTT
J: TRBJ1-1; size: -; V: TRBV30; D: TRBD1; CDR3: CAWSPGGVEAFF; DNA: TGTGCCTGGAGCCCAGGGGGCGTTGAAGCTTTCTTT
J: TRBJ1-1; size: -; V: TRBV7-2; D: -; CDR3: CASSGETEAFF; DNA: TGTGCCAGCAGCGGGGAGACTGAAGCTTTTTTT
J: TRBJ2-5; size: -; V: TRBV2; D: -; CDR3: CASMQDNQETQYF; DNA: TGTGCCAGCATGCAGGACAACCAAGAGACCCAGTACTTC
J: TRBJ2-3; size: -; V: TRBV5-1; D: -; CDR3: CASSWQQGRDTQYF; DNA: TGCGCCAGCAGCTGGCAACAGGGAAGAGATACGCAGTATTTT
J: TRBJ2-7; size: -; V: TRBV2; D: TRBD2; CDR3: CASSRTSGAYEQYF; DNA: TGTGCCAGCAGTAGGACTAGCGGCGCATACGAGCAGTACTTC
J: TRBJ1-1; size: -; V: TRBV2; D: -; CDR3: CASSRRAEREAFF; DNA: TGTGCCAGCAGTAGGAGGGCAGAACGCGAAGCTTTCTTT
J: TRBJ2-7; size: -; V: TRBV7-2; D: -; CDR3: CASSLEDGLYEQYF; DNA: TGTGCCAGCAGCTTAGAGGACGGACTCTACGAGCAGTACTTC
J: TRBJ2-3; size: -; V: TRBV5-4; D: -; CDR3: CASSERDSPDTQYF; DNA: TGTGCCAGCAGCGAACGGGACTCTCCAGATACGCAGTATTTT
J: TRBJ1-2; size: -; V: TRBV28; D: -; CDR3: CASSDGTGVMGYTF; DNA: TGTGCCAGCAGCGATGGGACTGGGGTGATGGGCTACACCTTC
J: TRBJ2-2; size: -; V: TRBV9; D: TRBD2; CDR3: CASRAGTSNTGELFF; DNA: TGTGCCAGCAGGGCCGGGACTAGTAACACCGGGGAGCTGTTTTTT
J: TRBJ2-7; size: few; V: TRBV5-4; D: TRBD1; CDR3: CASSRDSLLEQYF; DNA: TGTGCCAGCAGCAGGGACAGCCTCCTCGAGCAGTACTTC
J: TRBJ2-6; size: -; V: TRBV5-6; D: -; CDR3: CASSREQGSGANVLTF; DNA: TGTGCCAGCAGCCGTGAACAGGGATCTGGGGCCAACGTCCTGACTTTC
J: TRBJ1-2; size: -; V: TRBV5-1; D: TRBD1; CDR3: CASSLGDRTSYGYTF; DNA: TGCGCCAGCAGCTTAGGGGACAGGACCAGCTATGGCTACACCTTC
J: TRBJ2-7; size: -; V: TRBV6-1; D: TRBD2; CDR3: CAITSGTYEQYF; DNA: TGTGCCATTACTAGCGGGACCTACGAGCAGTACTTC
J: TRBJ2-3; size: few; V: TRBV7-3; D: TRBD2; CDR3: CASSLAGGTDTQYF; DNA: TGTGCCAGCAGCTTAGCGGGGGGCACAGATACGCAGTATTTT
J: TRBJ2-5; size: -; V: TRBV5-1; D: TRBD1; CDR3: CASSRNPQGARETQYF; DNA: TGCGCCAGCAGCCGGAATCCACAGGGGGCGAGAGAGACCCAGTACTTC
J: TRBJ2-1; size: few; V: TRBV5-1; D: -; CDR3: CASSSQTGPVYNEQFF; DNA: TGCGCCAGCAGCTCTCAGACAGGCCCCGTCTACAATGAGCAGTTCTTC
J: TRBJ2-1; size: -; V: TRBV10-3; D: -; CDR3: CAISEYIGGNEQFF; DNA: TGTGCCATCAGTGAATATATCGGGGGTAATGAGCAGTTCTTC
J: TRBJ1-2; size: -; V: TRBV5-1; D: TRBD1; CDR3: CASSTGTGAGYTF; DNA: TGCGCCAGCAGCACCGGGACAGGGGCCGGCTACACCTTC
J: TRBJ2-4; size: few; V: TRBV7-2; D: -; CDR3: CASSLAPIREVKNIQYF; DNA: TGTGCCAGCAGCTTAGCGCCGATCAGGGAGGTCAAAAACATTCAGTACTTC
J: TRBJ2-5; size: few; V: TRBV11-3; D: TRBD2; CDR3: CASSSRGTSGGFQETQYF; DNA: TGTGCCAGCAGCTCGAGAGGGACTAGCGGGGGGTTCCAAGAGACCCAGTACTTC
J: TRBJ1-5; size: few; V: TRBV18; D: -; CDR3: CASSPLSGVKGPQHF; DNA: TGTGCCAGCTCACCACTCTCGGGAGTGAAGGGTCCCCAGCATTTT
J: TRBJ2-7; size: few; V: TRBV29-1; D: -; CDR3: CSARDPGAYEQYF; DNA: TGCAGCGCCCGGGACCCAGGGGCTTACGAGCAGTACTTC
J: TRBJ1-2; size: -; V: TRBV6-1; D: TRBD1; CDR3: CASSDPGQGATNYGYTF; DNA: TGTGCCAGCAGTGACCCGGGACAGGGGGCAACTAACTATGGCTACACCTTC